Shown below are 32 T cell receptor beta chains from a single sample sequenced in a study of blood T cells in healthy people across ages. For the second PCR, which ran for roughly 6 to 11 cycles, a sample-barcoded 5' primer and a J-beta primer mix were used. TCRdb passed the 5' RACE reads through MiXCR, listing each CDR3 protein once. In the table there are hundreds of thousands of distinct CDR3 sequences, around 49% of which are singletons. The sequenced sample consisted of blood. These receptors were obtained from a woman aged 60-75 years in good health.

The V call is TRBV20-1, the J call TRBJ1-6, with 10 bases fitting TRBD1. Germline assignment: CDR1 DFQATT and CDR2 SNEGSKA (reference sequence). This CDR3 has 14 residues. V lost 1 base and J lost 11; bases outside the gene matches: 5. CDR3: CSARGQGAFPPLHF. CDR3 DNA sequence: TGCAGTGCTAGAGGACAGGGGGCTTTTCCACCCCTCCACTTT.

V is TRBV5-6 and J is TRBJ2-3, with 7 bases fitting TRBD2. There are 17 residues in the CDR3. Losses at the gene ends were 0 bases for V and 5 bases for J; bases not matched to a gene: 12. CDR1 is SGHDT, CDR2 YYEEEE, per germline. CDR3 residues: CASSLGLYAGVGDTQYF. In DNA, the CDR3 is TGTGCCAGCAGCTTGGGCCTCTACGCGGGAGTTGGAGATACGCAGTATTTT.

This chain connects TRBV7-9 to TRBJ2-1; TRBD2 aligns across 10 bases. Germline lookup yields CDR1 SEHNR and CDR2 FQNEAQ (reference sequence). The J segment lost 5 bases and the V segment lost 5 bases, leaving 6 bases of the junction unmatched. The CDR3 covers 15 residues. The CDR3 DNA reads TGTGCCAGCAGCCCTCCTAGCGGGAGCCACAATGAGCAGTTCTTC. It encodes CASSPPSGSHNEQFF.

This clonotype showed up just a few times. This chain links TRBV7-9 with TRBJ2-7; 9 positions agree with TRBD2. Looked up from germline, CDR1 is SEHNR and CDR2 is FQNEAQ (reference sequence). V lost 4 bases, J lost 2 bases, and 6 bases stayed unmatched. This CDR3 comprises 15 residues. DNA of the CDR3: TGTGCCAGCAGCTCCCTACGGACTAGCGCCTACGAGCAGTACTTC. It encodes CASSSLRTSAYEQYF.

This clonotype appeared a few times. For the CDR3, the DNA is TGTGCCAGCCGACTAGCGGGAGGGTATGATGAGCAGTTCTTC. Protein: CASRLAGGYDEQFF. The chain uses TRBV27 and TRBJ2-1; 14 bases are shared with TRBD2. Per germline, CDR1 MNHEY and CDR2 SMNVEV (reference sequence). Unmatched junction bases numbered 5, after V lost 8 bases and J lost 8 bases. This CDR3 contains 14 residues.

The chain combines TRBV2 with TRBJ2-5; 7 bases are a match to TRBD1. In germline, CDR1 is SNHLY, CDR2 FYNNEI. CDR3 length equals 14 residues. The junction had 16 bases not matched to a gene; V was cut back by 7 bases and J by 11 bases. The CDR3 DNA reads as TGTGCCAGCACCGCTTGCACAGGGGTAAATGAGCAGTACTTC. This translates into CASTACTGVNEQYF.

This clonotype turned up a few times. The chain employs TRBV10-3 and TRBJ2-1, with D possibly matching TRBD1 (6 bases). CDR1 and CDR2 (germline): ENHRY, SYGVKD. The CDR3 is 12 amino acids. V lost 10 bases to trimming and J lost 5 bases, with 12 bases between them. CDR3: CATGRTDNEQFF. The CDR3 nucleotides read TGTGCCACAGGGCGGACAGACAATGAGCAGTTCTTC.

In its sample, this clonotype was seen a few times. This chain joins TRBV3-1 and TRBJ2-2, with D unclear. The CDR3 has 12 residues. Between the trimmed V and J ends, which lost 5 bases and 9 bases, there was a span of 10 bases. The V gene's germline CDR1 is LGHDT and CDR2 YNNKEL (reference sequence). CDR3 loop: CASSSTLRELFF. CDR3 nucleotides: TGTGCCAGCAGCTCAACGCTAAGGGAGCTGTTTTTT.

CDR3 sequence reads: CASSKLAGSYEQYF. CDR3 bases: TGTGCCAGCAGCAAACTAGCGGGTTCCTACGAGCAGTACTTC. The V and J genes are TRBV12-3 or TRBV12-4 and TRBJ2-7, with TRBD2 identical over 9 bases. The length of the CDR3 is 14 residues. The ends lost 6 bases at V and 1 base at J; junction bases unmatched: 4.

The V gene is TRBV28, the J gene TRBJ2-1; D is undetermined. The CDR3 covers 14 residues. The ends were cut back, 3 bases at V and 0 bases at J, with 6 bases in the middle. CDR1 is MDHEN, CDR2 SYDVKM, per germline. The CDR3 protein is CASSFYRSYNEQFF. The CDR3 DNA sequence: TGTGCCAGCAGTTTTTACCGCTCCTACAATGAGCAGTTCTTC.

The chain employs TRBV5-1 and TRBJ2-7, with D uncertain. Germline V gives CDR1 SGHRS, CDR2 YFSETQ. V lost 3 bases and J 6 bases, leaving 16 bases between the germline ends. The CDR3 is 14 amino acids. CDR3 loop: CASSYDGPLGEQYF. CDR3 coding DNA: TGCGCCAGCAGCTACGACGGCCCCTTAGGCGAGCAGTACTTC. Looking up the rest from reference TRBV5-1 and TRBJ2-7 gives the full variable domain: KAGVTQTPRYLIKTRGQQVTLSCSPISGHRSVSWYQQTPGQGLQFLFEYFSETQRNKGNFPGRFSGRQFSNSRSEMNVSTLELGDSALYLCASSYDGPLGEQYFGPGTRLTVT.

V usage is TRBV6-2 or TRBV6-3 and J usage is TRBJ2-1; possibly TRBD1 or TRBD2 for D (5 bases each). The CDR3 runs to 13 residues. V lost 6 bases and J 7 bases, leaving 13 bases between the germline ends. In germline, CDR1 is MNHEY, CDR2 SVGEGT. The CDR3 DNA is TGTGCCAGCAGGTTTGGGACGCCAAATGAGCAGTTCTTC. It specifies CASRFGTPNEQFF.

The V gene is TRBV28, the J gene TRBJ2-4, with 12 bases that match TRBD1. The CDR3 has 17 residues. In germline, CDR1 is MDHEN, CDR2 SYDVKM. V was pared by 2 bases and J by 3 bases, with 5 bases of the junction left unmatched. The CDR3 bases are TGTGCCAGCAGTTTAGTCGGGACAGGGGGCATCAAAAACATTCAGTACTTC. This sequence encodes CASSLVGTGGIKNIQYF.

The J gene is TRBJ2-2, the V gene TRBV27; 9 nucleotides align to TRBD2. This CDR3 comprises 17 residues. The V gene end was trimmed by 5 bases and the J gene end by 3 bases; junction bases not matched to a gene: 10. The germline V gene has CDR1 MNHEY and CDR2 SMNVEV (reference sequence). CDR3 region: CASSGGRASYDTGELFF. The CDR3 DNA reads as TGTGCCAGCAGTGGCGGGAGGGCCTCATACGACACCGGGGAGCTGTTTTTT.

As concerns this clonotype: The junction departs from germline at one end; a sequencing error may be responsible. This chain joins TRBV28 and TRBJ2-7, with TRBD1 matching over 9 bases. Germline-derived CDR1 and CDR2 are MDHEN and SYDVKM. This CDR3 has 15 amino acids. The CDR3 here is CASGNDGTGSSEQYF. For the CDR3, the DNA is TGTGCCAGCGGCAATGATGGGACAGGGTCCTCCGAGCAGTACTTC.

Points on this clonotype: A single base separates this from a much larger clone, so it may be a read error. J is TRBJ2-7 and V is TRBV11-2, with D tentatively TRBD2 (5 bases). The CDR3 runs to 13 residues. The V gene lost 5 bases and the J gene lost 7 bases, with 15 bases spanning the gap. Germline-derived CDR1 and CDR2 are SGHAT and FQNNGV. The CDR3 sequence: CASSPGGSNEQYF. The CDR3 DNA reads as TGTGCCAGCAGCCCCGGTGGGAGCAATGAGCAGTACTTC.

V is TRBV28 and J is TRBJ1-2, with 7 nucleotides matching TRBD1. V lost 4 bases, J lost 0 bases, and 11 bases stayed unmatched. The CDR3 has 17 residues. Germline-derived CDR1 and CDR2 are MDHEN and SYDVKM. Written as DNA, the CDR3 is TGTGCCAGCAGTTCTAGACAGGGAATGCTGGCTAACTATGGCTACACCTTC. It translates to CASSSRQGMLANYGYTF.

This sequence joins TRBV7-2 and TRBJ1-2; no firm D call. Germline assignment: CDR1 SGHTA and CDR2 FQGNSA. CDR3 length equals 16 residues. The V end lost 1 base, the J end lost 0 bases, and 12 bases lay between the germline ends. Written as DNA, the CDR3 is TGTGCCAGCAGCTTAGGAGGGAGGGAGTCTAACTATGGCTACACCTTC. Residues: CASSLGGRESNYGYTF.

This sequence joins TRBV5-1 and TRBJ1-4, with D tentatively TRBD1 (6 bases). Germline CDR1 is SGHRS and CDR2 is YFSETQ. The CDR3 loop spans 15 amino acids. The V and J ends lost 2 bases and 5 bases respectively, with 13 bases between them. This CDR3 reads CASSLVSQGNEKLFF. The CDR3 nucleotides are TGCGCCAGCAGCTTAGTGTCCCAGGGGAATGAAAAACTGTTTTTT.

The gene calls are TRBV28 and TRBJ2-7; 8 nucleotides align to TRBD1. V trimming: 5 bases; J trimming: 6 bases; junction bases outside the gene matches: 12. The CDR3 extends over 15 amino acids. Germline lookup yields CDR1 MDHEN and CDR2 SYDVKM. As DNA, the CDR3 is TGTGCCAGCAGTCCTCACAGGGGGAGTGGGGTCGAGCAGTACTTC. This codes for CASSPHRGSGVEQYF.

CDR3 in DNA: TGTGCCAGCAGGAGGGTGGTCGGCTACACCTTC. Its protein is CASRRVVGYTF. The chain couples TRBV2 to TRBJ1-2; D gene uncertain. The germline CDR1 and CDR2 sequences are SNHLY and FYNNEI. This CDR3 spans 11 amino acids. V was clipped by 6 bases and J by 8 bases, with 10 bases between them.

The V and J genes are TRBV27 and TRBJ2-3; the match to TRBD1 covers 8 bases. With V trimmed by 6 bases and J by 2 bases, 7 bases remained unmatched. Germline-derived CDR1 and CDR2 are MNHEY and SMNVEV (reference sequence). The CDR3 spans 15 residues. CDR3 residues: CASSARDRSTDTQYF. CDR3 sequence (DNA): TGTGCCAGCAGCGCTCGGGACAGGTCCACAGATACGCAGTATTTT.

This clonotype was detected ten times or more. The chain employs TRBV5-1 and TRBJ1-2, with a weak D call TRBD1 (6 bases). Between the trimmed V and J ends, which lost 4 bases and 4 bases, there was a span of 11 bases. Germline CDR1 is SGHRS and CDR2 is YFSETQ. The CDR3 is 13 residues long. CDR3 DNA sequence: TGCGCCAGCAGCCTAACAGGGTCCTATGGCTACACCTTC. Translation gives CASSLTGSYGYTF. The full variable domain, its missing parts supplied by reference TRBV5-1 and TRBJ1-2, is KAGVTQTPRYLIKTRGQQVTLSCSPISGHRSVSWYQQTPGQGLQFLFEYFSETQRNKGNFPGRFSGRQFSNSRSEMNVSTLELGDSALYLCASSLTGSYGYTFGSGTRLTVV.

This clonotype was found many times. The chain is built from TRBV20-1 and TRBJ2-5; no clear D gene. The CDR3 contains 10 residues. Germline CDR1 DFQATT, CDR2 SNEGSKA (reference sequence). Trimming left V 6 bases short and J 4 bases short, with 6 bases between. The CDR3 DNA reads as TGCAGTGCGGGCCGAGAGACCCAGTACTTC. Translation: CSAGRETQYF.

V is TRBV4-3 and J is TRBJ1-6; maybe TRBD1 (5 bases). The V and J ends lost 0 bases and 8 bases respectively, with 8 bases between them. CDR1 is LGHNA, CDR2 YSLEER, per germline. CDR3 size: 14 residues. This chain's CDR3 is CASSQDGTYSPLHF. The CDR3 region has the DNA TGCGCCAGCAGCCAAGACGGGACGTATTCACCCCTCCACTTT.

J is TRBJ2-3 and V is TRBV24-1, with D maybe TRBD2 (5 bases). There are 15 residues in the CDR3. Germline V CDR1 and CDR2: KGHDR, SFDVKD. V was clipped by 3 bases and J by 3 bases, with 12 bases between them. DNA for the CDR3: TGTGCCACCAGTGATCCTAGGAGGCCGACAGATACGCAGTATTTT. Amino acids: CATSDPRRPTDTQYF.

The chain uses TRBV10-3 and TRBJ2-1; 9 nucleotides match TRBD2. Germline V gives CDR1 ENHRY, CDR2 SYGVKD. This CDR3 has 19 residues. With 0 bases clipped from V and 0 bases from J, the junction kept 9 bases outside the gene matches. The CDR3 protein is CAISESGGRATSSYNEQFF. As DNA, the CDR3 is TGTGCCATCAGTGAGTCAGGCGGGAGGGCGACGAGCTCCTACAATGAGCAGTTCTTC.

The rearrangement uses TRBV25-1 and TRBJ2-3; 8 bases are a match to TRBD1. There are 11 residues in the CDR3. The junction had 3 bases not matched to a gene; V was cut back by 6 bases and J by 10 bases. CDR1 MGHDK and CDR2 SYGVNS come from the germline V gene. CDR3 nucleotide sequence: TGTGCCAGCAGGCGGGACAGGTCGCAGTATTTT. Translation gives CASRRDRSQYF.

This rearrangement joins TRBV5-1 to TRBJ2-3, with TRBD2 matching 8 bases. The germline CDR1 and CDR2 sequences are SGHRS and YFSETQ. The V segment lost 2 bases and the J segment 0 bases; nucleotides outside the gene matches: 5. The CDR3 sequence is 16 residues long. The CDR3 region is CASSFGTSESTDTQYF. In nucleotides, the CDR3 is TGCGCCAGCAGCTTTGGGACTAGTGAGAGCACAGATACGCAGTATTTT.

As concerns this clonotype: Given a much more abundant clone one base away, this may be a read error. The V gene is TRBV3-1, the J gene TRBJ2-3; D is ambiguous. The CDR3 length is 14 residues. Germline V gene lookup returns CDR1 LGHDT and CDR2 YNNKEL (reference sequence). The CDR3 DNA is TGTGCCGGCAGCCAGCTAATAAACTCAGATACGCAGTATTTT. Translated, it gives CAGSQLINSDTQYF.

This sequence joins TRBV5-1 and TRBJ2-3, with 9 bases that match TRBD2. CDR3 length: 16 residues. With 5 bases clipped from V and 7 bases from J, the junction kept 14 bases outside the gene matches. Germline V gene data show CDR1 as SGHRS and CDR2 as YFSETQ. CDR3 DNA sequence: TGCGCCAGCAGATCTTTTCGGACTAGCGAGTTCAATACGCAGTATTTT. This encodes CASRSFRTSEFNTQYF.

This clonotype was picked up many times. The rearrangement joins TRBV24-1 to TRBJ2-5, with D unclear. There are 16 residues in the CDR3. Germline-derived CDR1 and CDR2 are KGHDR and SFDVKD. Trimming cost V 5 bases and J 0 bases, with 15 bases left between them. This CDR3 reads CATSVCGDPYQETQYF. In DNA, the CDR3 is TGTGCCACCAGTGTTTGTGGGGATCCCTACCAAGAGACCCAGTACTTC.